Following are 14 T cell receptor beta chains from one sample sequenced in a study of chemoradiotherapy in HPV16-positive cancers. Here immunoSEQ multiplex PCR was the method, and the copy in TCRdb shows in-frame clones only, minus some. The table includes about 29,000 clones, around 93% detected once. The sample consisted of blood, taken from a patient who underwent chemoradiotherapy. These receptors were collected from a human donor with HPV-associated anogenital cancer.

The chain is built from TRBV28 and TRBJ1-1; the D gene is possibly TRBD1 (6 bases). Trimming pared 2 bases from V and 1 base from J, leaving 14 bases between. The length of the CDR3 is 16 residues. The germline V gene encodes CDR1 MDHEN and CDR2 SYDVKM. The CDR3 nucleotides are TGTGCCAGCAGTTTACCGGGGGGCGGTAGGAACACTGAAGCTTTCTTT. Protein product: CASSLPGGGRNTEAFF. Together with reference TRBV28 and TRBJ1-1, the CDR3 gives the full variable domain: DVKVTQSSRYLVKRTGEKVFLECVQDMDHENMFWYRQDPGLGLRLIYFSYDVKMKEKGDIPEGYSVSREKKERFSLILESASTNQTSMYLCASSLPGGGRNTEAFFGQGTRLTVV.

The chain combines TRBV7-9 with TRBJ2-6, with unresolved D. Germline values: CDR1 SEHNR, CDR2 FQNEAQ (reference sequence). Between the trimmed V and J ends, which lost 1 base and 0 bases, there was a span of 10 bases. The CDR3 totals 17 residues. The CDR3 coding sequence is TGTGCCAGCAGCTTAGGGCAGATACTCTCTGGGGCCAACGTCCTGACTTTC. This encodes CASSLGQILSGANVLTF.

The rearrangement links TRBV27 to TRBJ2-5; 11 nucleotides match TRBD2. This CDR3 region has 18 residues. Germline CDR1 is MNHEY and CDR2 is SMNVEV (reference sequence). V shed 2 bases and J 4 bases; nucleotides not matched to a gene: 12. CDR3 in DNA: TGTGCCAGCAGTTTAGGTACTAGCGGGAGTCCCTTCGGAGAGACCCAGTACTTC. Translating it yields CASSLGTSGSPFGETQYF.

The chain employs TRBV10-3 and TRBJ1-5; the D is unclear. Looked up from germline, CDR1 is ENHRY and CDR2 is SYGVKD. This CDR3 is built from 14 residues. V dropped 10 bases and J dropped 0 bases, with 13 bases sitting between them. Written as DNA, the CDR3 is TGTGCCACTGAAAGGGAGGGTAGCAATCAGCCCCAGCATTTT. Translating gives CATEREGSNQPQHF.

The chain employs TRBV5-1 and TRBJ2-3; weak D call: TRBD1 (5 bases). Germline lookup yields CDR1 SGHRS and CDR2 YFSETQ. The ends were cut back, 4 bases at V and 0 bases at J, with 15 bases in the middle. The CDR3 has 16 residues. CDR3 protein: CASSLTTVSSTDTQYF. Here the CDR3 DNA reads TGCGCCAGCAGCCTAACGACAGTCTCTAGCACAGATACGCAGTATTTT.

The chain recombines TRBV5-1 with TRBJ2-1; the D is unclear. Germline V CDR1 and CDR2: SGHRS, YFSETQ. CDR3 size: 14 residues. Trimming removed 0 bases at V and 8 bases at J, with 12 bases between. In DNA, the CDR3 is TGCGCCAGCAGCTTGGGGTGGGCCAACCATGAGCAGTTCTTC. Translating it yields CASSLGWANHEQFF.

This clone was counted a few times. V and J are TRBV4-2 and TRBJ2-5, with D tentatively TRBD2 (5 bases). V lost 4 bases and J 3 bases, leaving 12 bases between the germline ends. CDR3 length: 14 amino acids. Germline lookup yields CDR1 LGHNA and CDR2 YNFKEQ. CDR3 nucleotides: TGTGCCAGCAGCCTCGTACGGGGAGAAGAGACCCAGTACTTC. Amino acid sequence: CASSLVRGEETQYF.

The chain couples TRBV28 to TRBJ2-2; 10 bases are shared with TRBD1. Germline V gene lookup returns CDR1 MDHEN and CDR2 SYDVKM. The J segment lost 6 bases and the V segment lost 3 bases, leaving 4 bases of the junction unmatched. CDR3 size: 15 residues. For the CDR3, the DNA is TGTGCCAGCAGTTTGGGACAGGGGTTTCCCGGGGAGCTGTTTTTT. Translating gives CASSLGQGFPGELFF.

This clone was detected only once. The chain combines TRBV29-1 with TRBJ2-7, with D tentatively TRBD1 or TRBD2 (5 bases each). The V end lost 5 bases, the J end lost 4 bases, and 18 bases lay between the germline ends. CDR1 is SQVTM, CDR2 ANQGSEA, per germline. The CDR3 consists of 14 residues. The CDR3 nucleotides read TGCAGCGTTTTAACCCCGGGGACGCCTTACGAGCAGTACTTC. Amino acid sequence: CSVLTPGTPYEQYF.

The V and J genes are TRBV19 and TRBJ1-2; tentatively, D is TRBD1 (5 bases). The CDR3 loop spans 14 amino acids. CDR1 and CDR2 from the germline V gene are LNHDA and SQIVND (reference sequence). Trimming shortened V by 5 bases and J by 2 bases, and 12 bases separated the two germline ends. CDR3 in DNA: TGTGCCAGTAGTGTGGCAGGGTCGAACTATGGCTACACCTTC. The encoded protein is CASSVAGSNYGYTF. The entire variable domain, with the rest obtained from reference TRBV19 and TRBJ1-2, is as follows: DGGITQSPKYLFRKEGQNVTLSCEQNLNHDAMYWYRQDPGQGLRLIYYSQIVNDFQKGDIAEGYSVSREKKESFPLTVTSAQKNPTAFYLCASSVAGSNYGYTFGSGTRLTVV.

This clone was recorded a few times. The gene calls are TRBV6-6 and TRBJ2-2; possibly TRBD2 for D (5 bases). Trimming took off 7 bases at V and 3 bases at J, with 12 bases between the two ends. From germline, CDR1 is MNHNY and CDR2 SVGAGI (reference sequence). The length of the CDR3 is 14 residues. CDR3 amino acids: CASNNDGDTGELFF. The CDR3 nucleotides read TGTGCCAGCAACAACGACGGGGACACCGGGGAGCTGTTTTTT.

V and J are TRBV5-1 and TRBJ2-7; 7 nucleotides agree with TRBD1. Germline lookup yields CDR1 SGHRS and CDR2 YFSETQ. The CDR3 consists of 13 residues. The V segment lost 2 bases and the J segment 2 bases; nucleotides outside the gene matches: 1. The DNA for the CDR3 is TGCGCCAGCAGCTTTGGACAGGCCTACGAGCAGTACTTC. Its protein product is CASSFGQAYEQYF.

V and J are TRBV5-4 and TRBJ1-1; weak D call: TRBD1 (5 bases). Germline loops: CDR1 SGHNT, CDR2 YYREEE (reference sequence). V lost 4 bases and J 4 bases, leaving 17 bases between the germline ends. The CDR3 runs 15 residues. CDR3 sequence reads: CASSLERAGGTEAFF. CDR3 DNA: TGTGCCAGCAGCCTGGAACGGGCCGGGGGCACTGAAGCTTTCTTT.

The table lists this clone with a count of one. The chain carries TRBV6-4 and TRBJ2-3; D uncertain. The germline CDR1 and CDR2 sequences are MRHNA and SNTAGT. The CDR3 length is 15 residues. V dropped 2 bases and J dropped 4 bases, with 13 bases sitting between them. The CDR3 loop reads CASSDALNSPDTQYF. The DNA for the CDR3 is TGTGCCAGCAGTGACGCCCTAAACTCCCCAGATACGCAGTATTTT.